This TCR beta chain was captured by sequencing in a study of blood T cells in healthy people across ages. Through a sample-barcoded 5' primer and a J-beta primer mix, a second PCR was run for about 6 to 12 cycles. Via MiXCR, TCRdb re-called the 5' RACE reads, giving one row per CDR3 protein. The table records 1.5 million to 2 million distinct CDR3 sequences, roughly 52% of them present only once. Germline V gives CDR1 SGHRS, CDR2 YFSETQ. This CDR3 is built from 16 residues. V shed 2 bases and J 7 bases; nucleotides not matched to a gene: 10. The study recruited healthy Caucasian donors from Russia who were aged about 6 to 95.

The sequenced sample was blood. The chain recombines TRBV5-1 with TRBJ1-4; 8 positions agree with TRBD1. The source of this sequence is a middle-aged woman in good health. In nucleotides, the CDR3 is TGCGCCAGCAGCTTCTCCACACAGGGGGGAAGTGAAAAACTGTTTTTT. Its translation: CASSFSTQGGSEKLFF.